What follows are 11 T cell receptor beta chains derived from one specimen sequenced in a study of blood T cell repertoires in COVID-19. Generated by immunoSEQ multiplex PCR, the TCRdb table keeps only in-frame clones and is missing some. The sample lists around 210,000 clones; about 90% were seen once. The specimen was peripheral blood. The receptors derive from a woman in her seventies with acute or convalescent COVID-19.

The chain's CDR3 is CASSPLDRVQANYGYTF. The DNA of the CDR3 is TGTGCCAGCTCACCACTCGACAGGGTACAGGCTAACTATGGCTACACCTTC. The chain combines TRBV18 with TRBJ1-2, with TRBD1 identical over 7 bases. The V segment lost 1 base and the J segment 0 bases; nucleotides outside the gene matches: 8. The CDR3 length is 17 residues. CDR1 and CDR2 from the germline V gene are KGHSH and LQKENI.

DNA of the CDR3: TGTGCTAGTGCCCGGACAGGGAACTATGGCTACACCTTC. This encodes CASARTGNYGYTF. This chain links TRBV12-5 with TRBJ1-2; TRBD1 matches 8 bases. This CDR3 is 13 amino acids long. J lost 2 bases, V lost 7 bases, and 3 bases had no gene match. Germline V lookup: CDR1 LGHNT, CDR2 FRNRAP.

The V and J genes are TRBV18 and TRBJ1-2; a weak D match, TRBD1 (6 bases). The CDR3 extends over 15 amino acids. Germline V gene lookup returns CDR1 KGHSH and CDR2 LQKENI. V lost 0 bases, J lost 5 bases, and 13 bases lay in between. CDR3 residues: CASSPPRGQGYGYTF. Written as DNA, the CDR3 is TGTGCCAGCTCACCACCGCGGGGGCAGGGGTATGGCTACACCTTC.

DNA of the CDR3: TGTGCCAGCAGCCAAGATGCAGGGGGCTCCGGCAATCAGCCCCAGCATTTT. This encodes CASSQDAGGSGNQPQHF. The V call is TRBV3-1 (or the pseudogene TRBV3-2), the J call TRBJ1-5; 8 bases map to TRBD1. This CDR3 has 17 residues. Unmatched junction bases numbered 6, after V lost 0 bases and J lost 2 bases. The germline V gene has CDR1 LGHDT and CDR2 YNNKEL (reference sequence).

The V and J genes are TRBV5-4 and TRBJ2-6, with D possibly TRBD2 on 6 matching bases. The CDR3 runs 16 residues. Trimming stripped 4 bases from V and 1 base from J, with 12 bases between. CDR1 is SGHNT and CDR2 is YYREEE in the germline V gene (reference sequence). Here the CDR3 DNA reads TGTGCCAGCAGCCCGGGACGGGAGTCTGGGGCCAACGTCCTGACTTTC. Protein: CASSPGRESGANVLTF.

The rearrangement joins TRBV18 to TRBJ1-2, with 7 bases aligning to TRBD1. Per the germline V gene, CDR1 is KGHSH and CDR2 is LQKENI. V shed 3 bases, J shed 7 bases, and the junction held 8 bases outside the gene matches. This CDR3 is built from 14 residues. CDR3 loop: CASSPEQGKAGYTF. The CDR3 coding sequence is TGTGCCAGCTCACCGGAACAGGGGAAGGCTGGCTACACCTTC.

The chain recombines TRBV4-3 with TRBJ2-1; D is perhaps TRBD1 (6 bases). V gave up 5 bases and J gave up 2 bases, with 19 bases separating them. The length of the CDR3 is 17 residues. From germline, CDR1 is LGHNA and CDR2 YSLEER. This CDR3 reads CASSSRLRDTAYNEQFF. CDR3 bases: TGCGCCAGCAGCTCCCGGCTCCGGGACACCGCCTACAATGAGCAGTTCTTC.

The rearrangement uses TRBV28 and TRBJ1-5; 11 nucleotides line up with TRBD1. Losses at the gene ends were 4 bases for V and 5 bases for J; bases not matched to a gene: 13. The germline V gene encodes CDR1 MDHEN and CDR2 SYDVKM. The CDR3 loop spans 18 amino acids. CDR3 sequence (DNA): TGTGCCAGCAGTTCTACCCATATCGGACAGGGGGCCGATCAGCCCCAGCATTTT. Residues: CASSSTHIGQGADQPQHF.

V gene TRBV7-8 combines with J gene TRBJ2-1; possibly TRBD1 for D (5 bases). With 1 base removed from V and 0 bases from J, the gap between germline ends came to 10 bases. The CDR3 runs to 16 residues. CDR1 is SGHVS and CDR2 is FQNEAQ in the germline V gene. Here the CDR3 reads CASSLGWTPSYNEQFF. In nucleotides, the CDR3 is TGTGCCAGCAGCTTAGGGTGGACACCCTCCTACAATGAGCAGTTCTTC.

V is TRBV15 and J is TRBJ2-1, with TRBD1 identical over 9 bases. Germline assignment: CDR1 LNHNV and CDR2 YYDKDF (reference sequence). The CDR3 contains 16 residues. V gave up 6 bases and J gave up 6 bases; unmatched junction bases: 12. The DNA of the CDR3 is TGTGCCACCAGAAGCAGAATCGGGACAGGGTCCAATGAGCAGTTCTTC. Translating gives CATRSRIGTGSNEQFF.

The chain recombines TRBV11-2 with TRBJ2-7, with 12 bases fitting TRBD1. Unmatched junction bases numbered 7, after V lost 3 bases and J lost 1 base. The length of the CDR3 is 17 residues. Germline CDR1 and CDR2: SGHAT and FQNNGV. The chain's CDR3 is CASSLGTGGRSSYEQYF. The DNA of the CDR3 is TGTGCCAGCAGCTTGGGGACAGGGGGCAGATCATCCTACGAGCAGTACTTC.